The sequence of this T cell receptor (beta chain) was determined in a study of CD8 T cells in ankylosing spondylitis. The study's findings and limits: Among TCR beta sequences, a motif of under ten highly homologous variants appeared characteristic of ankylosing spondylitis blood.

The CDR3 is made up of 14 amino acids. Germline V gene sequence: CDR1 DFQATT, CDR2 SNEGSKA (reference sequence). Trimming pared 0 bases from V and 8 bases from J, leaving 14 bases between. Quantitative 5'-RACE with molecular barcodes was used to make the TCR beta libraries. A single record per CDR3 protein comes from TCRdb applying MiXCR to the 5' RACE reads. The sample lists around 180,000 distinct CDR3 sequences, approximately 13% occurring once. This clonotype was seen at least ten times. Its antigen is unknown. The specimen was blood, either unsorted or a sorted T cell fraction (not recorded which). This sequence originates from a female donor with ankylosing spondylitis or in good health (not recorded which). The chain joins TRBV20-1 to TRBJ2-1, with TRBD2 as a possible D gene (6 bases). CDR3 coding DNA: TGCAGTGCTAGAGATGTCGCGCGGGACCATGAGCAGTTCTTC. It is translated as CSARDVARDHEQFF.